These T cell receptor beta chains were read from a single sample in a study of CD8 T cells in ankylosing spondylitis. One entry per CDR3 protein results from TCRdb running MiXCR on the 5' RACE reads. The sample carries more than 100,000 distinct CDR3 sequences, over 10% recorded once. Sequenced sample: blood, either unsorted or a sorted T cell fraction (not recorded which). All receptors derive from a female donor with ankylosing spondylitis or in good health (not recorded which). CDR3s leave out the opening cysteine and the closing phenylalanine or tryptophan.

j_call	v_call	cdr3_aa
TRBJ1-1	TRBV29-1	SAYRGRGTEAF
TRBJ2-7	TRBV5-5	AGRRGSSDEQY
TRBJ2-3	TRBV5-1	ASSLTGITDTQY
TRBJ1-3	TRBV7-9	ASSSPQGTGNTIY
TRBJ2-1	TRBV7-9	ASSLDAGIYNEQF
TRBJ2-1	TRBV5-1	ASSFAAGSYNEQF
TRBJ1-2	TRBV6-1	ASSDINYGYT
TRBJ1-1	TRBV6-1	ASRLTPLMNTEAF
TRBJ1-1	TRBV29-1	SVERGGPEAF
TRBJ2-3	TRBV20-1	SPSFGDLGYTQY
TRBJ2-3	TRBV5-1	ASSLVEAGTQY
TRBJ2-7	TRBV5-1	ASSRASGQGGMYEQY
TRBJ1-3	TRBV7-9	ASSLRGISGNTIY
TRBJ1-1	TRBV19	ASSIEGTGGGAEAF
TRBJ2-3	TRBV3-1	ASSQGLVRTDTQY
TRBJ2-5	TRBV7-2	ASSLNRRGGQETQY
TRBJ2-1	TRBV10-2	ASSDASGRSEQF
TRBJ2-7	TRBV4-2	ASSQGAQGIYEQY
TRBJ1-5	TRBV11-2	ASSFGPSDSNQPQH
TRBJ2-7	TRBV5-1	ASSSGLAGEQY
TRBJ1-1	TRBV11-3	ASSLIPLDREENSTEAF
TRBJ2-1	TRBV5-1	ASSDRINEQF
TRBJ2-2	TRBV28	ASSFSGGGNTGELF
TRBJ2-1	TRBV12-3/TRBV12-4	ASSPSGPRNEQF
TRBJ1-2	TRBV6-2/TRBV6-3	ASSYGDIDYGYT
TRBJ2-7	TRBV6-2/TRBV6-3	ASSENYEQY
TRBJ2-7	TRBV20-1	SARPPTETYEQY
TRBJ2-3	TRBV7-2	ASSLVPTDTQY
TRBJ2-2	TRBV7-6	ASRRTSGGYTGELF
TRBJ2-7	TRBV3-1	ASSPTGNEQY
TRBJ1-2	TRBV28	ASGQGWYGYT
TRBJ2-7	TRBV3-1	ASSQDPKRVSYEQY
TRBJ1-2	TRBV18	ASSPPIQVANYGDT
TRBJ1-5	TRBV20-1	SAFDRDGIQPQH
TRBJ2-5	TRBV20-1	SATAPQETQY
TRBJ1-1	TRBV20-1	SAKGQMNTEAF
TRBJ2-1	TRBV28	ASSPRGLAYNEQF
TRBJ2-5	TRBV7-6	ASSQQGWETQY
TRBJ2-7	TRBV27	ASSLASGFSYEQY
TRBJ1-5	TRBV2	ASTRQGAGGQPQH
TRBJ2-1	TRBV11-3	ASSTGGPGYEQF
TRBJ1-2	TRBV7-2	ASSSIQGAANYGYT
TRBJ2-1	TRBV7-8	ASSLDGRQGSEQF
TRBJ2-1	TRBV24-1	ATSDLSLAGNNEQF
TRBJ1-2	TRBV12-3/TRBV12-4	ASSLVRNGYT
TRBJ2-3	TRBV5-5	ASRYDADTQY
TRBJ2-3	TRBV29-1	SVSGLAGTDTQY